The rows below give T cell receptor beta chains drawn from one sample of a study of T cells in Graves' hyperthyroidism and ophthalmopathy. TCRdb re-derived calls from the multiplex PCR reads in MiXCR, one entry per CDR3 protein. The profile shows more than 300,000 distinct CDR3 sequences, about a sixth of them singletons. The source material was blood. The receptors were sampled from a young woman with Graves' hyperthyroidism that later progressed to Graves' ophthalmopathy. Each CDR3 is given with its conserved first and last residue.

>TRBJ2-7|TRBV6-1
CASSEAPRAGGTYEQYF
>TRBJ1-4|TRBV7-2
CASSPRQATNEKLFF
>TRBJ1-4|TRBV3-1
CASSPGQVGGEKLFF
>TRBJ2-7|TRBV27
CASSRKPGQDSYEQYF
>TRBJ2-7|TRBV5-6
CASSLVNGEQYF
>TRBJ2-2|TRBV20-1
CSARVLAGDLGELFF
>TRBJ2-6|TRBV24-1
CATSDFGTGPNFDPIGANVLTF
>TRBJ2-3|TRBV10-2
CASSHHLGSPPRDTQYF
>TRBJ2-3|TRBV20-1
CSARRVRDGTDTQYF
>TRBJ2-4|TRBV27
CASSFLQGLAKNIQYF